This paragraph reports one T cell receptor beta chain. The record originates from a study of blood T cell repertoires in COVID-19. For the study at large: Acute and convalescent COVID-19 specimens originated in the United States, Italy and Spain. T cells, B-cell-depleted T cells, or PBMCs provided the cDNA or gDNA that served as material.

The CDR3 has 14 amino acids. Looked up from germline, CDR1 is SGHRS and CDR2 is YFSETQ. V shed 3 bases and J shed 4 bases, with 13 bases lying between them. TCRdb keeps only in-frame clones here, not all; method: immunoSEQ multiplex PCR. Of under 95,000 clones in the sample, under 85% were seen once. The receptor's source is an elderly woman with acute or convalescent COVID-19. The gene calls are TRBV5-1 and TRBJ1-1; a possible D gene is TRBD1 (5 bases). The sample consisted of peripheral blood. Here the CDR3 reads CASSSTLGGTEAFF. The CDR3 region has the DNA TGCGCCAGCAGCTCAACACTGGGGGGCACTGAAGCTTTCTTT.